This TCR beta chain is drawn from a study of shared clonotypes between healthy human individuals. Study observations and caveats: The sharing of around 5% of naive CD4 clonotypes was seen across a few donors.

It was CD45RO-negative cells, positively selected for CCR7, that made up naive CD8 cells, with terminally differentiated effector memory CD45RA+ cells excluded. Original analysis: ImmunoSEQ gave junction-only sequences without quality scores, so filtering differed. Measured with immunoSEQ multiplex PCR; TCRdb has only the in-frame clones, and not every one. The V and J calls and clone size were taken over from that table, and D and trimming were inferred from the DNA. The sample shows roughly 600,000 clones, 98% of them seen only once. In the case of this clone: What it binds is unknown.

The CDR3 loop spans 20 amino acids. The germline V and J ends were trimmed by 0 bases and 0 bases, with 24 bases remaining between them. From germline, CDR1 is ENHRY and CDR2 SYGVKD. Sequencing used naive CD8+ T cells sorted from blood. The genes are TRBV10-3 and TRBJ2-7; tentative D call: TRBD2 (7 bases). The source of this sequence is a man younger than 40 in good health. This chain's CDR3 is CAISESILPGGRVASYEQYF. In nucleotides, the CDR3 is TGTGCCATCAGTGAGTCGATTCTCCCGGGGGGCAGGGTCGCCTCCTACGAGCAGTACTTC.